This T cell receptor beta chain originates from a study of spatial heterogeneity in lung cancer. By its share, this clonotype is large (0.1 to 1%). Its matching antigen is unknown. Little can be read into the size of this beta chain, an off-target read in a library designed for alpha chains. Time point meaning: sample taken at primary tumor resection. The 60 to 80 donors had untreated early-stage non-small cell lung cancer. No cells were sorted before sequencing. The whole RNA sequenced was extracted from tumor, nontumor lung or frozen PBMC. The CDR3 runs 15 residues. TCRdb processed the 5' RACE reads anew with MiXCR; each CDR3 protein has one entry. The sample lists some 800 distinct CDR3 sequences, around 10% occurring once. Study-level findings and limits: One measure, the expanded intratumoral alpha and beta TCR count, tracked tumor mutation counts. Coverage was estimated at roughly 6.5% of tumor T cells for alpha chains and about 13% for beta chains.

This sequence joins TRBV21-1 and TRBJ2-3; TRBD2 is the table's D call and was not checked against the DNA. TRBV21-1 corresponds to a pseudogene. Source: lung tumor tissue, taken at surgery. This receptor was taken from a male donor with early-stage non-small cell lung cancer. CDR3 amino acids: CASLLLLLRSDTQYF. The CDR3 DNA sequence: TGTGCCAGCCTCCTGCTGCTCCTTAGGTCAGATACGCAGTATTTT.